These 2 T cell receptor beta chains came from one sample sequenced in a study of T cells in Graves' hyperthyroidism and ophthalmopathy. The TCR beta CDR3 regions underwent amplification using RNA transcripts as the source. The HTBI primer set drove a first-round RT-PCR of the TCR CDR3. TCRdb itself ran the multiplex PCR reads through MiXCR, one entry per CDR3 protein. The sample lists 200,000 to 300,000 distinct CDR3 sequences, approximately 24% occurring once. Sequenced sample: blood. The receptors originated from a woman between 40 and 55 years old with Graves' ophthalmopathy.

This clonotype appeared many times. This chain joins TRBV7-2 and TRBJ1-2; 7 bases agree with TRBD1. Germline CDR1 SGHTA, CDR2 FQGNSA. This CDR3 has 13 amino acids. The trim removed 6 bases at V and 8 bases at J, leaving 9 bases unmatched. The CDR3 sequence is CASRNGGGWGYTF. DNA for the CDR3: TGTGCCAGCAGAAATGGAGGGGGCTGGGGCTACACCTTC.

The chain recombines TRBV12-5 with TRBJ2-5, with 9 bases fitting TRBD2. This CDR3 comprises 16 residues. The V segment lost 6 bases and the J segment 5 bases; nucleotides outside the gene matches: 13. Germline CDR1 and CDR2: LGHNT and FRNRAP. The DNA of the CDR3 is TGTGCTAGTGGCCCGAGTTCGGTGGCGGGAGGGGAGACCCAGTACTTC. Translation gives CASGPSSVAGGETQYF.